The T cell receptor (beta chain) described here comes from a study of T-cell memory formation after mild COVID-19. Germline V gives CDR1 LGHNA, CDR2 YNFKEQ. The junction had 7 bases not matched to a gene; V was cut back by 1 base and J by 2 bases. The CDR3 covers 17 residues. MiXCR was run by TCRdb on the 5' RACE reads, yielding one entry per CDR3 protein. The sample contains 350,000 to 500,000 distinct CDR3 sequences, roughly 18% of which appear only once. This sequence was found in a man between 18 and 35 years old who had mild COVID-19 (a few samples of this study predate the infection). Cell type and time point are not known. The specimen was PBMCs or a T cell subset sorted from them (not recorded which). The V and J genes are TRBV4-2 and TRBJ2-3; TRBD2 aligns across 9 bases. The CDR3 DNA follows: TGTGCCAGCAGCCAAGGGGTAGCGGGGGCCTCCACAGATACGCAGTATTTT. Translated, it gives CASSQGVAGASTDTQYF.